This T cell receptor delta chain was captured in a study of Vδ1+ human thymocytes. Study-wide results and caveats: Highly polyclonal TRG and TRD repertoires with Gaussian CDR3 length distributions appeared in thymus.

RNA was extracted from the cells and then reverse transcribed. The CDR3 regions were amplified by multiplex PCR from V-gene primers to a constant-region primer. TCRdb reapplied CATT to the multiplex PCR reads. Of roughly 55,000 delta-chain clones in the sample, approximately 15% were seen once. CDR3 length: 18 residues. In germline, CDR1 is TSWWSYY, CDR2 QGS. With 5 bases clipped from V and 0 bases from J, the junction kept 10 bases outside the gene matches. The sample holds a few counts of this clone. Its antigen is still unknown. The sample comprised Vdelta1+ gamma-delta thymocytes from the thymus. Subset reported: FACS-sorted CD3+ TCRalphabeta- TCRVdelta1+ TCRVdelta2- thymocytes. This clonotype was obtained from a boy under three years old who had congenital heart surgery. V and J are TRDV1 and TRDJ1; 12 bases agree with TRDD3. The CDR3: CALGIYWGILPYTDKLIF. The DNA of the CDR3 is TGTGCTCTTGGGATTTACTGGGGGATACTACCGTACACCGATAAACTCATCTTT.